This T cell receptor beta chain was obtained from a study of shared T cell receptors in the human thymus. The table came from immunoSEQ multiplex PCR; TCRdb's copy has only in-frame clones and leaves some out. In the table there are about 730,000 clones, approximately 83% of which are singletons. Germline CDR1 reads MGHDK; CDR2 reads SYGVNS. Trimming took 6 bases from V and 1 from J; bases not matched to a gene: 3. The CDR3 is made up of 14 amino acids. These sequences were also reported in another study, on human thymus T cells. This second study says: In corrective heart surgery, resections were taken, and these provided the thymus tissue.

V and J are TRBV25-1 and TRBJ2-3; 8 bases match TRBD2. The sequence was collected from a girl under two years old with a congenital heart defect. The sequenced material came from thymocytes. CDR3: CASRERGCTDTQYF. CDR3 in DNA: TGTGCCAGCAGGGAGCGGGGGTGCACAGATACGCAGTATTTT.